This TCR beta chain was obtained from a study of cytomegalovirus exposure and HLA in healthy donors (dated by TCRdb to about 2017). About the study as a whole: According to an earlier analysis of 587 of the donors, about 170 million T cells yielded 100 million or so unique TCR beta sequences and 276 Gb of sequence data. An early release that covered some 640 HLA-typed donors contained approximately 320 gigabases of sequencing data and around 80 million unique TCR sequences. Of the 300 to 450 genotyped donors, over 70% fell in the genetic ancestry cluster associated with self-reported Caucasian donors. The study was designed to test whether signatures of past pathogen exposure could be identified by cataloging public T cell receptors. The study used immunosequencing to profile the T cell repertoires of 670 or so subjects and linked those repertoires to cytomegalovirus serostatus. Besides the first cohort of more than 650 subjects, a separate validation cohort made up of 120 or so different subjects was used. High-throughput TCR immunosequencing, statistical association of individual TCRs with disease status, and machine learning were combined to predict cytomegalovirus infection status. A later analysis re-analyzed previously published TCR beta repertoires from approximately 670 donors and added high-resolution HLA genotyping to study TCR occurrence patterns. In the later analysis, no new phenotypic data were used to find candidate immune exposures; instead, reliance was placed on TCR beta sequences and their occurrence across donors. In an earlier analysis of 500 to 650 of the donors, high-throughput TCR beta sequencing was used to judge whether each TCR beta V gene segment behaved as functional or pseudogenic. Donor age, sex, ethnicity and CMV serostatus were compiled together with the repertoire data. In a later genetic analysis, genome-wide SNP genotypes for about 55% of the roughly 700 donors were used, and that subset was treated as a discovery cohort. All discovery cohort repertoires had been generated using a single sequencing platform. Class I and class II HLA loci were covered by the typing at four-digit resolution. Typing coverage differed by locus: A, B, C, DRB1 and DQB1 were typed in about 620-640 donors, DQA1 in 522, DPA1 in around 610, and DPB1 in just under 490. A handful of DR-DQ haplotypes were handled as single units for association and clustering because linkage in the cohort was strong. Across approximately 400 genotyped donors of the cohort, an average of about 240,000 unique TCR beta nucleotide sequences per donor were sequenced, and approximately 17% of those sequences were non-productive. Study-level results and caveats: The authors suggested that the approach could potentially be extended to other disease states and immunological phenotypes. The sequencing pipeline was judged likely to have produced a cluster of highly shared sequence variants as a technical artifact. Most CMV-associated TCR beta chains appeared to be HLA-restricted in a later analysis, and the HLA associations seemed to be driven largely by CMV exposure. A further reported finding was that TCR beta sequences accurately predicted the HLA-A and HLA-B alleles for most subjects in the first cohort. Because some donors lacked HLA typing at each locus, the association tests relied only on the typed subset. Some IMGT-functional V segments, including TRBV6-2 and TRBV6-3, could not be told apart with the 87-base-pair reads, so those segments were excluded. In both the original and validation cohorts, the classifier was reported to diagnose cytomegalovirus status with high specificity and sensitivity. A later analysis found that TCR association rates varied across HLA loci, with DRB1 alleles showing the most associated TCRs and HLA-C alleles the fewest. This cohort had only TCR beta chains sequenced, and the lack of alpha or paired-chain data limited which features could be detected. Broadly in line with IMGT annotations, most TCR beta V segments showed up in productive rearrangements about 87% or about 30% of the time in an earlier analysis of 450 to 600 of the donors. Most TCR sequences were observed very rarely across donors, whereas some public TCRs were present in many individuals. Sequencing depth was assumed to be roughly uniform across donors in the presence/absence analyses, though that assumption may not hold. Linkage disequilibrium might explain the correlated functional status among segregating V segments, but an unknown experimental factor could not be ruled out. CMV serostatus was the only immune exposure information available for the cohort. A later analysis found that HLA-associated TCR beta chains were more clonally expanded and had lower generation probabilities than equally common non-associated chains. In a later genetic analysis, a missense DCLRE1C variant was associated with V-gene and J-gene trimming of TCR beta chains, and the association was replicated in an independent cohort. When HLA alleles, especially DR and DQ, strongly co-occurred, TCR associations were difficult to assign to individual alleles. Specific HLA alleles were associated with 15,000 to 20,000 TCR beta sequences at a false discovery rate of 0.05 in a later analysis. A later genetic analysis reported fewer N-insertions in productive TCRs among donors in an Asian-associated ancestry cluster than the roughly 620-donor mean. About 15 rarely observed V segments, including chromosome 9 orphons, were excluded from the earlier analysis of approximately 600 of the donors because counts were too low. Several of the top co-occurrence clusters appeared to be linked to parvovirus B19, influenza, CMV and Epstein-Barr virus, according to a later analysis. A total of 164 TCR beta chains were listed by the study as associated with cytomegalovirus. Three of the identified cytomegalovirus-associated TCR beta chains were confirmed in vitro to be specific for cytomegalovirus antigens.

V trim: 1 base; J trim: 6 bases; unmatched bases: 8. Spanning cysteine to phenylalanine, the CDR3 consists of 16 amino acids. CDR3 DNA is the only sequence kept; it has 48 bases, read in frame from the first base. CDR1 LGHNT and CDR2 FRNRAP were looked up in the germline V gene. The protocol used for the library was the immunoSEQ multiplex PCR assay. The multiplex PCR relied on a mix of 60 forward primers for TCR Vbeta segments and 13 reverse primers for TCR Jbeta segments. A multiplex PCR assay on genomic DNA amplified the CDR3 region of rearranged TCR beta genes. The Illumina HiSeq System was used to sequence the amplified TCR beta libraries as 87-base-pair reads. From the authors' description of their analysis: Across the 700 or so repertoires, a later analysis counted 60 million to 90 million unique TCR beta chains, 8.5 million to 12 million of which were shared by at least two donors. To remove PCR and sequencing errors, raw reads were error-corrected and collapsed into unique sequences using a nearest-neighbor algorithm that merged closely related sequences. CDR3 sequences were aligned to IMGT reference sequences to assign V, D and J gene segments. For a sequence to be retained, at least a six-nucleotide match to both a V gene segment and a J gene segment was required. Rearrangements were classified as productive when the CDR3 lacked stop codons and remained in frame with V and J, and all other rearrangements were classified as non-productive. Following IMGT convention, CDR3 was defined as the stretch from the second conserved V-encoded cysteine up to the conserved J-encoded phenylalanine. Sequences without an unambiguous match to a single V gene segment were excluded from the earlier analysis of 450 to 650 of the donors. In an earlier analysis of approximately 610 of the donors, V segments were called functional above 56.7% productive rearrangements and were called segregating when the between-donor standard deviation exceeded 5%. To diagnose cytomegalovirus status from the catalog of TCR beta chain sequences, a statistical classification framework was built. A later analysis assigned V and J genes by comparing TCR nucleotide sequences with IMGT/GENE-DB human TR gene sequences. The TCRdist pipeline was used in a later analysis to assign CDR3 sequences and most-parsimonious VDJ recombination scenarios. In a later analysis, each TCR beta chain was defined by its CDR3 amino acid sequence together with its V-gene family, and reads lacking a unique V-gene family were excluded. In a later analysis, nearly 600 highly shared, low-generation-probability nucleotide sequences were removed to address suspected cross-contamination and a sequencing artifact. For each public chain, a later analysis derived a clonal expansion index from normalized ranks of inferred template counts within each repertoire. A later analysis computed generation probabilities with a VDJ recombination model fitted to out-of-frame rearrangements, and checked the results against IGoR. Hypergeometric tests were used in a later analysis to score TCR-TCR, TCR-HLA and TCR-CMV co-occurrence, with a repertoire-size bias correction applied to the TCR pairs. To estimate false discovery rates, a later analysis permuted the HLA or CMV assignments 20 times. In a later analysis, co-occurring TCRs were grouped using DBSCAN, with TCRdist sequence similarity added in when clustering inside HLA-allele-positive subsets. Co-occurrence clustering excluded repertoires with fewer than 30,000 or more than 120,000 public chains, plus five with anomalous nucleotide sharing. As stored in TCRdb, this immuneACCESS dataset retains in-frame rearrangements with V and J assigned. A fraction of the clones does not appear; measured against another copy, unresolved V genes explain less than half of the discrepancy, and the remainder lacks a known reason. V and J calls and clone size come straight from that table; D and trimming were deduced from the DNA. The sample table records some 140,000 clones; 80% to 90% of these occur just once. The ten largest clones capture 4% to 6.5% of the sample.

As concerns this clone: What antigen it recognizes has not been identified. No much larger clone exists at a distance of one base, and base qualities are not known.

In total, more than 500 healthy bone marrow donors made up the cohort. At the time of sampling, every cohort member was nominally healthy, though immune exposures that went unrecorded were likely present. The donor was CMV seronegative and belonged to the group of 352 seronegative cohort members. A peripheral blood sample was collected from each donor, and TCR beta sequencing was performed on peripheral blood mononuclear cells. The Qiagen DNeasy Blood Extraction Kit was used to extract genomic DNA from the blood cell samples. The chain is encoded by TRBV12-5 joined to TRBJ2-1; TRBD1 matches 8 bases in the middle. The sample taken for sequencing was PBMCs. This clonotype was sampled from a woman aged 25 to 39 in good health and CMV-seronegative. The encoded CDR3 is CASGLGYQGASNEQFF. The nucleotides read TGTGCTAGTGGTTTGGGTTATCAGGGGGCTAGCAATGAGCAGTTCTTC. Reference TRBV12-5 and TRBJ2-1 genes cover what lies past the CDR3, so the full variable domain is DARVTQTPRHKVTEMGQEVTMRCQPILGHNTVFWYRQTMMQGLELLAYFRNRAPLDDSGMPKDRFSAEMPDATLATLKIQPSEPRDSAVYFCASGLGYQGASNEQFFGPGTRLTVL.